This T cell receptor beta chain stems from a study of vaccination effects on CD4 cells after COVID-19. Generated by immunoSEQ multiplex PCR, the TCRdb table keeps only in-frame clones and is missing some. There are about 14,000 clones in the sample; about 80% occur only once, and about 25% lies in the top ten. Study-wide results and caveats: Healthy vaccine recipients' vaccine-induced clones were almost all SARS-CoV-2 mono-reactive.

Comments on this clone: Its target is unknown.

Germline V CDR1 and CDR2: SNHLY, FYNNEI. This CDR3 has 13 amino acids. Within the ViraFEST assay, antigen-specific CD4+ T cells underwent expansion with viral peptide pools prior to sequencing. Culture lasted approximately 10 days before CD4+ T cell isolation. The source of this sequence is a human donor who received a COVID-19 vaccine. The chain combines TRBV2 with TRBJ1-1, with 7 bases that match TRBD1. Sample: CD4+ T cells from PBMCs cultured with HCoV-229E spike peptides, taken before COVID-19 vaccination. This CDR3 is CRSSRTGDTEAFF. In DNA form, the CDR3 reads TGTAGATCCAGCCGTACAGGGGACACTGAAGCTTTCTTT.